The rows below give T cell receptor beta chains drawn from one sample of a study of cytotoxic CD8 clonotypes in ibrutinib-treated CLL. Here immunoSEQ multiplex PCR was the method, and the copy in TCRdb shows in-frame clones only, minus some. Among approximately 200,000 clones, roughly 72% were seen once, and the ten largest hold over 10%. The sequencing here drew on PBMCs, taken after 24 months of ibrutinib treatment. The source of these receptors is a human donor with chronic lymphocytic leukemia. Each CDR3 is given with its conserved first and last residue. D genes are given only for firm matches. Expanded clones get a size class; other rows say once, few or many, or leave the size out.

j_call v_call d_call clone_size cdr3_aa cdr3_nt
TRBJ1-2 TRBV7-8 . . CASSLGFRGGDYGYTF TGTGCCAGCAGCTTAGGATTCCGAGGAGGGGACTATGGCTACACCTTC
TRBJ2-2 TRBV6-1 TRBD2 . CALNPGLVSGGELFF TGTGCCCTTAACCCGGGACTAGTCTCAGGCGGGGAGCTGTTTTTT
TRBJ1-2 TRBV29-1 . once CSVEGGGFYYGYTF TGCAGCGTTGAAGGAGGGGGGTTTTACTATGGCTACACCTTC
TRBJ2-3 TRBV6-4 . few CASSATGKSTDTQYF TGTGCCAGCAGTGCAACGGGAAAAAGCACAGATACGCAGTATTTT
TRBJ1-2 TRBV7-6 TRBD1 . CASSAGTGINNYGYTF TGTGCCAGCAGCGCCGGGACAGGGATTAATAACTATGGCTACACCTTC
TRBJ2-7 TRBV7-2 TRBD2 . CASSTRTSGTDSYEQYF TGTGCCAGCAGCACCCGGACTAGCGGGACAGACTCCTACGAGCAGTACTTC
TRBJ2-7 TRBV27 TRBD1 . CASARDRLTYEQYF TGTGCCAGCGCCCGGGACAGACTGACCTACGAGCAGTACTTC
TRBJ1-5 TRBV5-6 . . CASSTEKGMDQPQHF TGTGCCAGCAGCACGGAAAAGGGAATGGATCAGCCCCAGCATTTT
TRBJ2-2 TRBV29-1 . . CSVGRGAPGELFF TGCAGCGTTGGGAGGGGGGCCCCCGGGGAGCTGTTTTTT
TRBJ2-1 TRBV6-5 TRBD2 . CASSATSGGWDEQFF TGTGCCAGCAGTGCGACTAGCGGGGGTTGGGATGAGCAGTTCTTC
TRBJ2-7 TRBV11-2 TRBD2 . CASSSLGLASFEQYF TGTGCCAGCAGCTCGCTGGGACTAGCATCTTTCGAGCAGTACTTC
TRBJ2-3 TRBV2 . once CDSRGSSAVGTQYF TGTGACAGCAGGGGTAGCTCCGCCGTGGGTACGCAGTATTTT
TRBJ2-5 TRBV11-2 . . CASSTIGIKETQYF TGTGCCAGCAGCACAATAGGGATAAAAGAGACCCAGTACTTC
TRBJ2-5 TRBV5-1 TRBD1 . CASSGTGGSETQYF TGCGCCAGCAGCGGGACAGGGGGCTCAGAGACCCAGTACTTC
TRBJ1-5 TRBV19 . . CASSIEATSAQPQHF TGTGCCAGTAGTATAGAGGCCACCTCCGCTCAGCCCCAGCATTTT
TRBJ1-1 TRBV7-2 . . CASSSNTEAFF TGTGCCAGCAGCTCGAACACTGAAGCTTTCTTT
TRBJ2-1 TRBV11-2 . . CASSLGVHQFF TGTGCCAGCAGCTTAGGCGTTCATCAGTTCTTC
TRBJ1-2 TRBV27 . . CASSLSRFGGGYTF TGTGCCAGCAGTTTATCCCGGTTCGGGGGCGGCTACACCTTC
TRBJ2-4 TRBV27 . . CASSLWQGSKNIQYF TGTGCCAGCAGTTTATGGCAGGGCTCCAAAAACATTCAGTACTTC
TRBJ2-2 TRBV5-1 . . CASSPAGGGTGELFF TGCGCCAGCAGCCCGGCTGGAGGAGGGACCGGGGAGCTGTTTTTT
TRBJ1-1 TRBV2 . . CASRGTGEAFF TGTGCCAGCAGGGGCACGGGAGAAGCTTTCTTT
TRBJ1-2 TRBV6-5 . . CASSSGLRGSGGYTF TGTGCCAGCAGTTCAGGACTCAGGGGTTCGGGTGGCTACACCTTC
TRBJ2-7 TRBV4-3 . . CASSHSPVGTQYF TGCGCCAGCAGCCACTCCCCAGTGGGAACCCAGTACTTC
TRBJ2-7 TRBV4-1 . . CASSQVPDSTRREQYF TGCGCCAGCAGCCAAGTCCCGGACAGTACTAGGCGCGAGCAGTACTTC
TRBJ2-7 TRBV5-5 TRBD2 . CASSLRRTSAYEQYF TGTGCCAGCAGCTTGCGCCGAACTAGCGCCTACGAGCAGTACTTC